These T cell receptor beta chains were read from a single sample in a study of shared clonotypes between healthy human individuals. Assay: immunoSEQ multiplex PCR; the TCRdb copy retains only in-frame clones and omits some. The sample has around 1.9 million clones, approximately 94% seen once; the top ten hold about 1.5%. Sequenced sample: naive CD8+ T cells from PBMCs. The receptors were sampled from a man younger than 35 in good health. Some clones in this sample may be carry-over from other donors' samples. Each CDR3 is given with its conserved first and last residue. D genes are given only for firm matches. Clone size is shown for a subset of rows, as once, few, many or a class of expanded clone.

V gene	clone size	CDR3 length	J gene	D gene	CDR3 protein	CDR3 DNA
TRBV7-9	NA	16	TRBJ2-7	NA	CASRGPGQDFPYEQYF	TGTGCCAGCAGAGGTCCGGGCCAGGATTTCCCTTACGAGCAGTACTTC
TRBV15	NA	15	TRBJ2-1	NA	CATSPLGGEQGEQFF	TGTGCCACCAGCCCTTTGGGGGGAGAGCAAGGTGAGCAGTTCTTC
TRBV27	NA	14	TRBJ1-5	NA	CASRPGWGNQPQHF	TGTGCCAGCAGACCAGGGTGGGGCAATCAGCCCCAGCATTTT
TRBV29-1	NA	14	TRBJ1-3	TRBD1	CSVEDRDSGNTIYF	TGCAGCGTTGAAGATCGGGACAGCGGAAACACCATATATTTT
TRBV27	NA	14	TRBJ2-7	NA	CASSLPGSPHEQYF	TGTGCCAGCAGTTTGCCCGGGAGTCCCCACGAGCAGTACTTC
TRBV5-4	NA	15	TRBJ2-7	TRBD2	CASSSLMGGPYEQYF	TGTGCCAGCAGCTCTCTTATGGGAGGGCCCTACGAGCAGTACTTC
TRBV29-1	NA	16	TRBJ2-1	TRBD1	CSVEGRTGRSYNEQFF	TGCAGCGTTGAAGGACGGACAGGGCGCTCCTACAATGAGCAGTTCTTC
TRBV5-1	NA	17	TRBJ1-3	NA	CASSLGVRQSSGNTIYF	TGCGCCAGCAGCTTGGGGGTTAGACAGAGCTCTGGAAACACCATATATTTT
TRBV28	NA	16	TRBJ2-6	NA	CASSRGLTNGANVLTF	TGTGCCAGCAGCAGGGGACTGACTAATGGGGCCAACGTCCTGACTTTC
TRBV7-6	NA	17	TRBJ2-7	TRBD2	CASSPGTSGRVSGEQYF	TGTGCCAGCAGCCCCGGGACTAGCGGGAGGGTGAGTGGAGAGCAGTACTTC
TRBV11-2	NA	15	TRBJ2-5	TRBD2	CASSLVGSSGETQYF	TGTGCCAGCAGCTTAGTGGGGAGTAGCGGGGAGACCCAGTACTTC
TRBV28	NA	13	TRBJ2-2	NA	CASSPPNTGELFF	TGTGCCAGCAGCCCACCGAACACCGGGGAGCTGTTTTTT
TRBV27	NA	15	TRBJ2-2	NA	CASSSTRTSTGELFF	TGTGCCAGCAGTTCCACAAGAACTTCCACCGGGGAGCTGTTTTTT
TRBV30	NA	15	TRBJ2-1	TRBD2	CAWSGGSRAYNEQFF	TGTGCCTGGAGCGGCGGGAGTAGGGCCTACAATGAGCAGTTCTTC
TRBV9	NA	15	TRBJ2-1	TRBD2	CASSVGPSGRDEQFF	TGTGCCAGCAGCGTAGGTCCTAGCGGGAGGGATGAGCAGTTCTTC
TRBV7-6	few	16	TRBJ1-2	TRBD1	CASSLDTGGTGYGYTF	TGTGCCAGCAGCTTAGATACCGGGGGGACAGGGTATGGCTACACCTTC
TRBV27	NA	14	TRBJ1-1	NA	CASSFRSLNTEAFF	TGTGCCAGCAGTTTTCGGAGCTTGAACACTGAAGCTTTCTTT
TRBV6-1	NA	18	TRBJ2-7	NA	CASSEAAFHLADSYEQYF	TGTGCCAGCAGTGAGGCTGCCTTTCACCTGGCGGACTCCTACGAGCAGTACTTC
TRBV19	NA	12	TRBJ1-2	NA	CASSVDNYGYTF	TGTGCCAGTAGTGTTGACAACTATGGCTACACCTTC
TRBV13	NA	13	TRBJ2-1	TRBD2	CASSPGGGPEQFF	TGTGCCAGCAGCCCCGGGGGGGGCCCGGAGCAGTTCTTC
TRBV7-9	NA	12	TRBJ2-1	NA	CASSPGFNEQFF	TGTGCCAGCAGCCCCGGTTTCAATGAGCAGTTCTTC
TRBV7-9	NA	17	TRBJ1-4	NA	CASRGPRGVLTREKLFF	TGTGCCAGCAGAGGGCCTCGGGGGGTCCTAACGCGAGAAAAACTGTTTTTT
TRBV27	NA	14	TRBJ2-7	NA	CASSLFPRVYEQYF	TGTGCCAGCAGTTTATTTCCCAGGGTCTACGAGCAGTACTTC
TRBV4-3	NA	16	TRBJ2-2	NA	CASSQDGLANTGELFF	TGCGCCAGCAGCCAAGACGGTCTAGCGAACACCGGGGAGCTGTTTTTT
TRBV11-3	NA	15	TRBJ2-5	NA	CASSPRGGRLETQYF	TGTGCCAGCAGCCCCCGTGGAGGGAGGTTGGAGACCCAGTACTTC
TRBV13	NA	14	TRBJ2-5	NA	CASSLGGVGETQYF	TGTGCCAGCAGCTTAGGAGGGGTTGGCGAGACCCAGTACTTC
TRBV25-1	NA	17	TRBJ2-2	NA	CASSERFTTRPPGELFF	TGTGCCAGCAGTGAACGGTTTACGACCCGACCCCCCGGGGAGCTGTTTTTT
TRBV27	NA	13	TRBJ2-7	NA	CASSLSLDYEQYF	TGTGCCAGCAGTTTATCTCTCGACTACGAGCAGTACTTC
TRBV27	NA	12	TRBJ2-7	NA	CASRGAGYEQYF	TGTGCCAGCAGGGGGGCTGGGTACGAGCAGTACTTC
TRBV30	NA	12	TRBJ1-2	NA	CAWGLGYYGYTF	TGTGCCTGGGGGTTGGGGTACTATGGCTACACCTTC
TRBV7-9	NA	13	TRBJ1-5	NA	CASSAYGNQPQHF	TGTGCCAGCAGTGCTTATGGCAATCAGCCCCAGCATTTT
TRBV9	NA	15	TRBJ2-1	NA	CASSVDREAYNEQFF	TGTGCCAGCAGCGTAGACAGGGAGGCCTACAATGAGCAGTTCTTC
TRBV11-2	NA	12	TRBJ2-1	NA	CASSLGRDEQFF	TGTGCCAGCAGCTTAGGGCGGGATGAGCAGTTCTTC
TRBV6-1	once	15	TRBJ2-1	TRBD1	CASSEARTGNNEQFF	TGTGCCAGCAGTGAAGCCCGGACAGGTAACAATGAGCAGTTCTTC
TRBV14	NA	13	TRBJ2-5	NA	CASSQERAETQYF	TGTGCCAGCAGCCAAGAGAGGGCAGAGACCCAGTACTTC
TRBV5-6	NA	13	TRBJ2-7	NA	CASSQTGAYEQYF	TGTGCCAGCAGCCAGACAGGAGCTTACGAGCAGTACTTC
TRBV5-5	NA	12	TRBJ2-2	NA	CASSQYTGELFF	TGTGCCAGCAGCCAATACACCGGGGAGCTGTTTTTT
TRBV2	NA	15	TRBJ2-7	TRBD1	CASRDRTGGLYEQYF	TGTGCCAGCAGGGATAGGACAGGGGGGTTATACGAGCAGTACTTC
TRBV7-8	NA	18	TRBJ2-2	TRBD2	CASSLGPIGLAGPGELFF	TGTGCCAGCAGCTTAGGGCCAATCGGACTAGCGGGGCCCGGGGAGCTGTTTTTT
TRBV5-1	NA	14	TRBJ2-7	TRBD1	CASSHGQGGGEQYF	TGCGCCAGCAGCCACGGACAGGGAGGAGGCGAGCAGTACTTC
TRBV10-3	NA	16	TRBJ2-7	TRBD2	CAINGAAGEPPYEQYF	TGTGCCATCAACGGCGCAGCGGGAGAACCACCCTACGAGCAGTACTTC